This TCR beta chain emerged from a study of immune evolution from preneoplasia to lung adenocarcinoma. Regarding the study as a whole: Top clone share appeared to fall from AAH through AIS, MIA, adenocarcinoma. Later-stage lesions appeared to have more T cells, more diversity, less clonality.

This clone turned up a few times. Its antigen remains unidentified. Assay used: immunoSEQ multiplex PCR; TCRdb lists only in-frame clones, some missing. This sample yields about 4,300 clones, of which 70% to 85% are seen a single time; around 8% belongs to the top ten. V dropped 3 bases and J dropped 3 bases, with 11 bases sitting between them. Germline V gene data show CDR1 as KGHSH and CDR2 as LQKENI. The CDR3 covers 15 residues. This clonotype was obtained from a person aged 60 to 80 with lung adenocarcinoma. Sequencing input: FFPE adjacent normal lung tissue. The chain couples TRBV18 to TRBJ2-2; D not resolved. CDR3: CASSPLGPHTGELFF. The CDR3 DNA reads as TGTGCCAGCTCACCTCTCGGACCCCACACCGGGGAGCTGTTTTTT.